A single sample is the source of the 5 T cell receptor beta chains below, sequenced in a study of shared clonotypes between healthy human individuals. Here immunoSEQ multiplex PCR was the method, and the copy in TCRdb shows in-frame clones only, minus some. The profile shows about half a million clones, almost 80% of them singletons. The sample taken for sequencing was PBMCs. Every receptor here comes from a woman aged 40 to 50 in good health. Some clones in this sample may be carry-over from other donors' samples.

The V call is TRBV2, the J call TRBJ2-1; D is unresolved. Deletions cut 5 bases from V and 7 bases from J, with 12 bases between. The CDR3 extends over 13 amino acids. Germline values: CDR1 SNHLY, CDR2 FYNNEI. The CDR3 is CASSNLGSNEQFF. The CDR3 DNA reads TGTGCCAGCAGTAACTTAGGAAGTAATGAGCAGTTCTTC. The full variable domain, rest sourced from reference TRBV2 and TRBJ2-1, is EPEVTQTPSHQVTQMGQEVILRCVPISNHLYFYWYRQILGQKVEFLVSFYNNEISEKSEIFDDQFSVERPDGSNFTLKIRSTKLEDSAMYFCASSNLGSNEQFFGPGTRLTVL.

This chain links TRBV11-2 with TRBJ1-3, with D perhaps TRBD1 (6 bases). CDR1 is SGHAT and CDR2 is FQNNGV in the germline V gene. Trimming took off 5 bases at V and 8 bases at J, with 13 bases between the two ends. This CDR3 spans 13 amino acids. The chain's CDR3 is CASSRSRGHTIYF. CDR3 nucleotides: TGTGCCAGCAGCCGATCGCGGGGGCACACCATATATTTT.

This chain connects TRBV4-1 to TRBJ2-1, with a weak D call TRBD2 (5 bases). The CDR3 has 20 residues. Germline lookup yields CDR1 MGHRA and CDR2 YSYEKL. V lost 0 bases and J 1 base, leaving 22 bases between the germline ends. CDR3 in DNA: TGCGCCAGCAGCCAAGATCCGAAATTTGGACTCACGAGGTCCTACAATGAGCAGTTCTTC. Its protein is CASSQDPKFGLTRSYNEQFF.

The V and J genes are TRBV7-2 and TRBJ2-1, with 8 positions matching TRBD1. Per germline, CDR1 SGHTA and CDR2 FQGNSA. With V trimmed by 5 bases and J by 8 bases, 11 bases remained unmatched. The CDR3 contains 15 residues. The CDR3 loop reads CASSPGQGTFDEQFF. The CDR3 DNA reads TGTGCCAGCAGCCCTGGACAGGGCACGTTCGATGAGCAGTTCTTC.

The V call is TRBV7-6, the J call TRBJ2-1; maybe TRBD2 (6 bases). Germline CDR1 reads SGHVS; CDR2 reads FNYEAQ. CDR3 length: 18 residues. V lost 3 bases and J lost 4, with 22 bases in between. CDR3 nucleotide sequence: TGTGCCAGCAGCTTCTTAGCGGTTACCGCTGGGGGTTACAATGAGCAGTTCTTC. As protein: CASSFLAVTAGGYNEQFF.